The clone carrying this TCR beta chain was seen a few times. Its target is unknown. The read falls 3 residues short of the CDR3 end, and the missing part is taken from the germline J gene. Libraries were prepared by immunoSEQ multiplex PCR; TCRdb keeps only in-frame clonotypes and omits some of them. This sample comprises 25,000 to 30,000 clones, none seen once only. This entry is derived from a study of T cell clonality in common variable immunodeficiency. Caucasian heritage predominated among both patients and controls. Whole-study results and caveats: Repertoire-complication correlations in CVID were limited by patient heterogeneity. In common variable immunodeficiency, TCR beta chains reportedly carried fewer deletions and N-nucleotide insertions.

This CDR3 is 16 amino acids long. Looked up from germline, CDR1 is GTSNPN and CDR2 is SVGIG (reference sequence). V lost 0 bases and J lost 0, with 12 bases in between. The sequenced material came from peripheral blood mononuclear cells. The clonotype was recovered from a human donor with common variable immunodeficiency. J is TRBJ1-3 and V is TRBV30; D gene unclear. The CDR3 bases that were read are TGTGCCTGGAGTGTAGCACGGTTCCACTCTGGAAACACC. This sequence encodes CAWSVARFHSGNT. The whole CDR3 sequence reads CAWSVARFHSGNTIYF.